This T cell receptor beta chain appears in the sequencing data of a study of cytomegalovirus exposure and HLA in healthy donors. Study-level background: The Caucasian-associated ancestry cluster contained about 80% of the approximately 420 genotyped donors.

Study results and limitations: It has been reported that TCR beta sequences accurately predicted the HLA-A and HLA-B alleles of most subjects.

The PCR made use of 60 Vbeta and 13 Jbeta primers. Assay used: immunoSEQ multiplex PCR; TCRdb lists only in-frame clones, some missing. The data hold roughly 110,000 clones, with roughly 70% observed a single time. The V gene's germline CDR1 is SGHRS and CDR2 YFSETQ. The CDR3 is made up of 14 amino acids. Trimming cost V 0 bases and J 4 bases, with 8 bases left between them. In its sample, this clone was seen a few times. Its target is not known. The sequence came from a male donor in good health and CMV-seropositive. The sample comprised PBMCs. This sequence joins TRBV5-1 and TRBJ1-3; D might be TRBD1 (5 bases). In nucleotides, the CDR3 is TGCGCCAGCAGCTTGGCAGGGCGAGGAAACACCATATATTTT. It encodes CASSLAGRGNTIYF.